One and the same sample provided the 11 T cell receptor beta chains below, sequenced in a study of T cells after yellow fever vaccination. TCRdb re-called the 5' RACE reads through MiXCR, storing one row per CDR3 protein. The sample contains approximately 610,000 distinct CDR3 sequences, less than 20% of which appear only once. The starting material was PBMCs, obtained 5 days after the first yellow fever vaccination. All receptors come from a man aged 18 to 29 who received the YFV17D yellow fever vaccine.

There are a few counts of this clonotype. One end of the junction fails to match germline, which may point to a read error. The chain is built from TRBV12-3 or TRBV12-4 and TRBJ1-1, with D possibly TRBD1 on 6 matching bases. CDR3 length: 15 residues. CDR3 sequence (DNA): TGTGCCAGCAGCCTGGGCTGGAGGGGGAACTCTGAAGCTTTCTTT. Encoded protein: CASSLGWRGNSEAFF.

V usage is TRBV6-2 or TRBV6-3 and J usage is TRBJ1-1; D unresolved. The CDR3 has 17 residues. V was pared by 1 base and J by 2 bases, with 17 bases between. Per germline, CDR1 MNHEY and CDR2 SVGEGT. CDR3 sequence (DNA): TGTGCCAGCAGTTACTACATCCCTTTTGGCGGTAACACTGAAGCTTTCTTT. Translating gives CASSYYIPFGGNTEAFF.

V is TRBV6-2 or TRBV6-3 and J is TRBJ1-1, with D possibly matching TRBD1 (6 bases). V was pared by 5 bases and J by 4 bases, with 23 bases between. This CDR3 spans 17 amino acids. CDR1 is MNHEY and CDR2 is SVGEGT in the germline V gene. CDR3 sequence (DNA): TGTGCCAGCAGTAGTTACCGCCGGGGGCGAAGGTTCACTGAAGCTTTCTTT. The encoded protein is CASSSYRRGRRFTEAFF.

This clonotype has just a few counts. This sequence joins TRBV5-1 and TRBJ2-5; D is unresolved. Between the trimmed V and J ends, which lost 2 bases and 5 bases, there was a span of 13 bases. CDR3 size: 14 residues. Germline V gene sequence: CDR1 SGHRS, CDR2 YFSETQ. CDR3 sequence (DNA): TGCGCCAGCAGCTTCATCTCCCGTGGGGAGACCCAGTACTTC. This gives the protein CASSFISRGETQYF.

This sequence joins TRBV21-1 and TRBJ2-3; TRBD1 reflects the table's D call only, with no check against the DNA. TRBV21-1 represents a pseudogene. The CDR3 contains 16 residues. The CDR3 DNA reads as TGTGCCAGCAGCACCACCGGGACAGCACGCACAGATACGCAGTATTTT. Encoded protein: CASSTTGTARTDTQYF.

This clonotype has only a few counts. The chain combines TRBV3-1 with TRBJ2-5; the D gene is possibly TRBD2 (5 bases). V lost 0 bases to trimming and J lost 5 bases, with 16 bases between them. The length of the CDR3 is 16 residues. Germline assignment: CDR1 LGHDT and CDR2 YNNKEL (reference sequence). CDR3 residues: CASSQEGGFRTETQYF. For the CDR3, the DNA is TGTGCCAGCAGCCAAGAGGGCGGGTTTAGGACGGAGACCCAGTACTTC.

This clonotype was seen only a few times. The DNA of the CDR3 is TGCGCCAGCAGCTTGGGACAGGCATACACTGAAGCTTTCTTT. Protein product: CASSLGQAYTEAFF. The rearrangement joins TRBV5-1 to TRBJ1-1; a weak D match, TRBD1 (6 bases). The CDR3 is made up of 14 amino acids. Germline V gives CDR1 SGHRS, CDR2 YFSETQ. The V and J ends lost 0 bases and 3 bases respectively, with 9 bases between them. Based on the CDR3 plus reference TRBV5-1 and TRBJ1-1, the full variable domain is KAGVTQTPRYLIKTRGQQVTLSCSPISGHRSVSWYQQTPGQGLQFLFEYFSETQRNKGNFPGRFSGRQFSNSRSEMNVSTLELGDSALYLCASSLGQAYTEAFFGQGTRLTVV.

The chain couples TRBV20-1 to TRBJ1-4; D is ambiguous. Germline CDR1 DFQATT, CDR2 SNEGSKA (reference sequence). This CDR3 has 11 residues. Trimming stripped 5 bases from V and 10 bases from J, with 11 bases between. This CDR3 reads CSAAPVGKLFF. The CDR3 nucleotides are TGCAGTGCTGCTCCCGTAGGAAAACTGTTTTTT.

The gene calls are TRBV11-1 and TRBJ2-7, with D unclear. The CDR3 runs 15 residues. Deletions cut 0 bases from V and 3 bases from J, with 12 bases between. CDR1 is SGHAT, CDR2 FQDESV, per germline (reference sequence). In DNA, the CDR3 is TGTGCCAGCAGCTTAGCGCCAAACGTGAACTACGAGCAGTACGTC. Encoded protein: CASSLAPNVNYEQYV.

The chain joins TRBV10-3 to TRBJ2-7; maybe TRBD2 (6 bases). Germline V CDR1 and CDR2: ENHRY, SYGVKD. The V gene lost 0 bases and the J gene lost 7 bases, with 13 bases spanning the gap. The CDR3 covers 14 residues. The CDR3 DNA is TGTGCCATCAGTGAGTCGGCCGGGGGTGGGGAGCAGTACTTC. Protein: CAISESAGGGEQYF.

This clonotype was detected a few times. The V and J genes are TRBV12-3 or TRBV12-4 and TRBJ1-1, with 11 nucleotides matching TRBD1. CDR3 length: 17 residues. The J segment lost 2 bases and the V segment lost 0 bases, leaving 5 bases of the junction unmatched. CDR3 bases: TGTGCCAGCAGTTTAGCGCGGGGGACAGGGGGAAACACTGAAGCTTTCTTT. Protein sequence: CASSLARGTGGNTEAFF.